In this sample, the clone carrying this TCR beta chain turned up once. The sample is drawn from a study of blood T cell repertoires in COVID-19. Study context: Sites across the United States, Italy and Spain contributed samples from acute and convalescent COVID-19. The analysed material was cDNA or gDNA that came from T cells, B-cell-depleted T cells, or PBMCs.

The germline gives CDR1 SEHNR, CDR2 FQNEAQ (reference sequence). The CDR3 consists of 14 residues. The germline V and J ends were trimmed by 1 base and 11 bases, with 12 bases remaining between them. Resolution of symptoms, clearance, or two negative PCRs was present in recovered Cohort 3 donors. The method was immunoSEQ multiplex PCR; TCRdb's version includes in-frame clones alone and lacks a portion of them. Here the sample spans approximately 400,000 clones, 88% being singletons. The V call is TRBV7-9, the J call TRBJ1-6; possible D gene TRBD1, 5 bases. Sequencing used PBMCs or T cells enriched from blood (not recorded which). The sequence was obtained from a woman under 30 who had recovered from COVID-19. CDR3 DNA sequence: TGTGCCAGCAGCTTAGATGCAGGGTCCCCACCCCTCCACTTT. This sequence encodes CASSLDAGSPPLHF.